The 31 T cell receptor beta chains in this list originate from one sample, sequenced in a study of T-cell reconstitution after alpha-beta-depleted transplantation in children. The authors prepared the TCRbeta library with unique molecular identifiers. TCRdb re-called the PCR reads through MiXCR, storing one row per CDR3 protein. The sample shows approximately 44,000 distinct CDR3 sequences, 5.5% to 7.5% of them seen only once. The source material was PBMCs, mostly from graft donor cells, sampled 60 days after TCRalphabeta/CD19-depleted stem cell transplant. The origin of the receptors is a female patient aged 2-15 years who had a stem cell transplant for aplastic anemia, so the T cells may come from the graft donor.

This clonotype came up many times. CDR3 protein: CASSRGEFLETQYF. The CDR3 nucleotides read TGTGCCAGCAGCCGAGGGGAGTTTCTCGAGACCCAGTACTTC. The V and J genes are TRBV3-1 and TRBJ2-5; D tentatively reads TRBD1 or TRBD2 (5 bases each). Between the trimmed V and J ends, which lost 4 bases and 5 bases, there was a span of 14 bases. CDR1 and CDR2 from the germline V gene are LGHDT and YNNKEL (reference sequence). This CDR3 spans 14 amino acids.

The table lists this clonotype with many counts. This sequence joins TRBV20-1 and TRBJ1-6; a weak D match, TRBD1 (5 bases). From germline, CDR1 is DFQATT and CDR2 SNEGSKA (reference sequence). The CDR3 is made up of 12 amino acids. V was shortened by 3 bases and J by 10 bases, with 10 bases between the two germline ends. The CDR3: CSARLGGSPLHF. Written as DNA, the CDR3 is TGCAGTGCTAGGCTCGGGGGGTCACCCCTCCACTTT.

Points on this clonotype: Germline is not matched at one junction end, which may reflect a read error. J is TRBJ2-1 and V is TRBV6-5, with a weak D call TRBD2 (7 bases). Germline assignment: CDR1 MNHEY and CDR2 SVGAGI. The CDR3 has 13 residues. As DNA, the CDR3 is TGTGCCAGCCGCGGGGGCCTTCGCAATCAGCAGTTCTTC. This gives the protein CASRGGLRNQQFF.

The table lists this clonotype with many counts. CDR3 in DNA: TGTGCCAGCAGCCGACGGACTAGCGGCTACAATGAGCAGTTCTTC. This sequence encodes CASSRRTSGYNEQFF. This rearrangement joins TRBV3-1 to TRBJ2-1; the match to TRBD2 covers 10 bases. Germline V gene data show CDR1 as LGHDT and CDR2 as YNNKEL (reference sequence). CDR3 length: 15 residues. With V trimmed by 4 bases and J by 3 bases, 3 bases remained unmatched.

In this sample, this clonotype turned up many times. The V and J genes are TRBV5-5 and TRBJ2-1, with D hard to call. Deletions cut 6 bases from V and 0 bases from J, with 13 bases between. Germline V gives CDR1 SGHKS, CDR2 YYEKEE (reference sequence). The CDR3 is 15 amino acids. CDR3 region: CASNSPDTSYNEQFF. For the CDR3, the DNA is TGTGCCAGCAATTCTCCCGACACCTCCTACAATGAGCAGTTCTTC.

This clonotype came up many times. V and J are TRBV12-3 or TRBV12-4 and TRBJ2-1, with TRBD2 identical over 8 bases. This CDR3 spans 15 amino acids. V shed 3 bases, J shed 3 bases, and the junction held 4 bases outside the gene matches. CDR3 protein: CASSFELAGYNEQFF. Here the CDR3 DNA reads TGTGCCAGCAGTTTTGAGCTAGCGGGCTACAATGAGCAGTTCTTC.

The V call is TRBV7-6, the J call TRBJ1-4, with D perhaps TRBD1 (6 bases). The V gene lost 5 bases and the J gene lost 8 bases, with 24 bases spanning the gap. The CDR3 covers 17 residues. The germline CDR1 and CDR2 sequences are SGHVS and FNYEAQ. This CDR3 is CASSQTGGRPGGEKLFF. The CDR3 bases are TGTGCCAGCAGCCAAACGGGGGGCCGACCTGGCGGGGAAAAACTGTTTTTT.

This clonotype has a count of ten or more. The V call is TRBV20-1, the J call TRBJ2-3, with D unclear. The V gene lost 6 bases and the J gene lost 2 bases, with 15 bases spanning the gap. The CDR3 consists of 14 residues. Germline CDR1 and CDR2: DFQATT and SNEGSKA (reference sequence). CDR3 sequence reads: CSARRALPTDTQYF. Here the CDR3 DNA reads TGCAGTGCCCGAAGGGCTTTACCCACAGATACGCAGTATTTT.

This clonotype was seen a few times. This rearrangement joins TRBV3-1 to TRBJ2-3; D remains unclear. This CDR3 spans 15 amino acids. V was clipped by 1 base and J by 2 bases, with 10 bases between them. Germline V gene data show CDR1 as LGHDT and CDR2 as YNNKEL (reference sequence). This CDR3 is CASSQGTANTDTQYF. The CDR3 region has the DNA TGTGCCAGCAGCCAAGGGACGGCGAACACAGATACGCAGTATTTT.

This clonotype has ten or more counts. The V gene is TRBV5-1, the J gene TRBJ1-1; D uncertain. The CDR3 totals 14 residues. Germline loops: CDR1 SGHRS, CDR2 YFSETQ. The ends were cut back, 4 bases at V and 1 base at J, with 11 bases in the middle. Here the CDR3 DNA reads TGCGCCAGCAGCCCACCGGGAGCGAACACTGAAGCTTTCTTT. It specifies CASSPPGANTEAFF.

This clonotype was seen repeatedly, ten times or more. The chain recombines TRBV6-2 or TRBV6-3 with TRBJ2-7; D remains unclear. V lost 6 bases and J 4 bases, leaving 7 bases between the germline ends. Germline V gene sequence: CDR1 MNHEY, CDR2 SVGEGT. The CDR3 extends over 11 amino acids. The CDR3 coding sequence is TGTGCCAGCAGCTACCGTTACGAGCAGTACTTC. It encodes CASSYRYEQYF.

This clonotype was seen at least ten times. The chain couples TRBV29-1 to TRBJ1-2; maybe TRBD1 (6 bases). V was clipped by 5 bases and J by 4 bases, with 14 bases between them. CDR1 is SQVTM and CDR2 is ANQGSEA in the germline V gene. This CDR3 has 13 amino acids. The CDR3 loop reads CSVRTTGSYGYTF. DNA of the CDR3: TGCAGCGTTCGAACTACAGGGTCCTATGGCTACACCTTC. Based on the CDR3 plus reference TRBV29-1 and TRBJ1-2, the full variable domain is SAVISQKPSRDICQRGTSLTIQCQVDSQVTMMFWYRQQPGQSLTLIATANQGSEATYESGFVIDKFPISRPNLTFSTLTVSNMSPEDSSIYLCSVRTTGSYGYTFGSGTRLTVV.

This clonotype was seen ten or more times. V and J are TRBV7-9 and TRBJ2-3; D is unclear. This CDR3 is built from 13 residues. Trimming cost V 5 bases and J 1 base, with 7 bases left between them. Germline values: CDR1 SEHNR, CDR2 FQNEAQ (reference sequence). CDR3 region: CASSKDGTDTQYF. The CDR3 DNA reads as TGTGCCAGCAGCAAGGACGGCACAGATACGCAGTATTTT. Based on the CDR3 plus reference TRBV7-9 and TRBJ2-3, the full variable domain is DTGVSQNPRHKITKRGQNVTFRCDPISEHNRLYWYRQTLGQGPEFLTYFQNEAQLEKSRLLSDRFSAERPKGSFSTLEIQRTEQGDSAMYLCASSKDGTDTQYFGPGTRLTVL.

This clonotype was observed many times. The gene calls are TRBV20-1 and TRBJ1-6, with unresolved D. This CDR3 has 15 residues. V gave up 8 bases and J gave up 10 bases, with 24 bases separating them. Per the germline V gene, CDR1 is DFQATT and CDR2 is SNEGSKA (reference sequence). CDR3 in DNA: TGCAGTCCAACTCCAGGACGCACCGGTGGCTCACCCCTCCACTTT. This codes for CSPTPGRTGGSPLHF.

This clonotype was counted only a few times. A single base separates this from a much larger clone, so it may be a read error. The chain couples TRBV5-5 to TRBJ2-1; 13 bases align to TRBD2. This CDR3 spans 17 amino acids. Germline CDR1 SGHKS, CDR2 YYEKEE (reference sequence). In DNA form, the CDR3 reads TGTGTCAGCAGCTTGGTGTTGGGACTAGCGGGGTTGGGTGAGCAGTTCTTC. As protein: CVSSLVLGLAGLGEQFF.

The CDR3 here is CASSLGLGRLFF. CDR3 DNA: TGTGCCAGCAGCTTAGGACTCGGACGACTGTTTTTT. The chain is built from TRBV11-3 and TRBJ2-2; no reliable D call. The CDR3 length is 12 residues. Trimming took off 1 base at V and 14 bases at J, with 11 bases between the two ends. In germline, CDR1 is SGHNT, CDR2 YENEEA.

V is TRBV3-1 and J is TRBJ2-1, with TRBD2 identical over 7 bases. Per the germline V gene, CDR1 is LGHDT and CDR2 is YNNKEL (reference sequence). V lost 11 bases, J lost 8 bases, and 18 bases stayed unmatched. The length of the CDR3 is 15 residues. The CDR3 spells CASTQRGGRSHEQFF. The CDR3 DNA reads as TGTGCCTCCACCCAGCGTGGCGGGAGAAGCCATGAGCAGTTCTTC.

The gene calls are TRBV2 and TRBJ2-1; 10 bases agree with TRBD2. The CDR3 length is 15 residues. Per germline, CDR1 SNHLY and CDR2 FYNNEI. The ends lost 2 bases at V and 7 bases at J; junction bases unmatched: 5. CDR3 loop: CASSELAGVKNEQFF. CDR3 in DNA: TGTGCCAGCAGTGAACTAGCGGGAGTAAAAAATGAGCAGTTCTTC.

In its sample, this clonotype was seen many times. The gene calls are TRBV27 and TRBJ2-7; 10 nucleotides line up with TRBD1. Germline CDR1 MNHEY, CDR2 SMNVEV (reference sequence). V shed 6 bases and J 7 bases; nucleotides not matched to a gene: 3. This CDR3 comprises 12 residues. The CDR3 here is CASRGTGVEQYF. DNA for the CDR3: TGTGCCAGCAGAGGGACAGGGGTAGAGCAGTACTTC.

This clonotype has only a few counts. The chain uses TRBV4-2 and TRBJ2-3; 14 positions agree with TRBD2. Germline CDR1 and CDR2: LGHNA and YNFKEQ. After removal of 4 bases from V and 2 bases from J, the junction contained 5 bases not matched to a gene. The CDR3 loop spans 17 amino acids. The CDR3 spells CASSRVTSGGATDTQYF. CDR3 in DNA: TGTGCCAGCAGCCGGGTGACTAGCGGGGGGGCCACAGATACGCAGTATTTT.

This clonotype was detected ten times or more. The chain combines TRBV20-1 with TRBJ2-3; tentatively, D is TRBD1 (6 bases). The germline gives CDR1 DFQATT, CDR2 SNEGSKA (reference sequence). V was shortened by 2 bases and J by 4 bases, with 10 bases between the two germline ends. The CDR3 totals 13 residues. The CDR3 is CSARSRGPDTQYF. As DNA, the CDR3 is TGCAGTGCTAGATCCAGGGGCCCAGATACGCAGTATTTT.

This clonotype came up many times. This rearrangement joins TRBV18 to TRBJ2-7, with D perhaps matching TRBD2 (6 bases). Trimming pared 1 base from V and 4 bases from J, leaving 14 bases between. This CDR3 contains 15 residues. Per the germline V gene, CDR1 is KGHSH and CDR2 is LQKENI. The DNA for the CDR3 is TGTGCCAGCTCACCACTGGCGGGGCAAGGGTACGAGCAGTACTTC. This codes for CASSPLAGQGYEQYF.

This clonotype was counted between two and nine times. The chain recombines TRBV18 with TRBJ1-1; D not resolved. Trimming removed 3 bases from V and 0 bases from J, with 5 bases in between. This CDR3 comprises 13 residues. Germline CDR1 is KGHSH and CDR2 is LQKENI. CDR3 bases: TGTGCCAGCTCACCCACCATGAACACTGAAGCTTTCTTT. Translating gives CASSPTMNTEAFF.

In its sample, this clonotype was seen a few times. The CDR3 nucleotides read TGTGCCAGCAGCTTGGGGACAGGGGTCCCCGGGGCCAACGTCCTGACTTTC. Translating gives CASSLGTGVPGANVLTF. The chain is built from TRBV11-3 and TRBJ2-6; 10 bases line up with TRBD1. The CDR3 is 17 amino acids. Germline V CDR1 and CDR2: SGHNT, YENEEA. J gave up 4 bases and V 3 bases, and 6 bases lay outside the gene matches.

As for this clonotype: This could be a read error, since a much larger clone is one nucleotide away. The rearrangement uses TRBV20-1 and TRBJ2-3, with a possible D match to TRBD1 (5 bases). The CDR3 has 13 amino acids. Per the germline V gene, CDR1 is DFQATT and CDR2 is SNEGSKA (reference sequence). V was trimmed by 3 bases and J by 2 bases, leaving 9 bases between them. The CDR3 DNA reads as TGCAGTGCTAGGGGGCACTACACAGATACGCAGTATTTT. It translates to CSARGHYTDTQYF.

This clonotype was seen ten or more times. The chain combines TRBV28 with TRBJ2-3, with 9 bases aligning to TRBD2. This CDR3 comprises 15 residues. Germline CDR1 is MDHEN and CDR2 is SYDVKM. The ends lost 2 bases at V and 6 bases at J; junction bases unmatched: 6. CDR3 in amino acids: CASSLMGSGGDTQYF. The DNA of the CDR3 is TGTGCCAGCAGTTTAATGGGCAGCGGGGGGGATACGCAGTATTTT. Complete variable domain (other parts from reference TRBV28 and TRBJ2-3): DVKVTQSSRYLVKRTGEKVFLECVQDMDHENMFWYRQDPGLGLRLIYFSYDVKMKEKGDIPEGYSVSREKKERFSLILESASTNQTSMYLCASSLMGSGGDTQYFGPGTRLTVL.

The table lists this clonotype with many counts. J is TRBJ1-1 and V is TRBV7-3, with a tentative D call TRBD1 (5 bases). V dropped 1 base and J dropped 5 bases, with 8 bases sitting between them. Germline V gene data show CDR1 as SGHTA and CDR2 as FQGTGA. There are 13 residues in the CDR3. The CDR3 spells CASSLSRQTEAFF. The CDR3 region has the DNA TGTGCCAGCAGCTTAAGCCGACAGACTGAAGCTTTCTTT. Variable domain in full (rest from reference TRBV7-3 and TRBJ1-1): GAGVSQTPSNKVTEKGKYVELRCDPISGHTALYWYRQSLGQGPEFLIYFQGTGAADDSGLPNDRFFAVRPEGSVSTLKIQRTERGDSAVYLCASSLSRQTEAFFGQGTRLTVV.

This clonotype was counted at least ten times. The chain uses TRBV9 and TRBJ2-7; D not certain. The germline gives CDR1 SGDLS, CDR2 YYNGEE. The CDR3 extends over 12 amino acids. The germline V and J ends were trimmed by 0 bases and 6 bases, with 7 bases remaining between them. CDR3 protein: CASSVAKGEQYF. For the CDR3, the DNA is TGTGCCAGCAGCGTAGCTAAGGGCGAGCAGTACTTC.

To note about this clonotype: This may come from a read error, since a much larger clone is one base off. V usage is TRBV20-1 and J usage is TRBJ2-7; D perhaps matches TRBD2 (6 bases). Germline assignment: CDR1 DFQATT and CDR2 SNEGSKA (reference sequence). The CDR3 consists of 13 residues. Trimming took 7 bases from V and 2 from J, leaving 15 bases between them. The CDR3 loop is CSGISGSTYEQYF. CDR3 bases: TGCAGTGGAATTAGCGGTAGCACCTACGAGCAGTACTTC.

In this sample, this clonotype is medium-sized (0.01 to 0.1%). CDR3 in DNA: TGTGCCAGCAGCTTGACAGGGTCGGGCAATCAGCCCCAGCATTTT. Protein product: CASSLTGSGNQPQHF. This chain uses TRBV7-9 with TRBJ1-5; 7 bases agree with TRBD1. Per the germline V gene, CDR1 is SEHNR and CDR2 is FQNEAQ (reference sequence). This CDR3 has 15 residues. V lost 3 bases and J lost 2; bases outside the gene matches: 4.

In this sample, this clonotype turned up many times. The chain uses TRBV4-1 and TRBJ2-3; TRBD2 matches 10 bases. Germline assignment: CDR1 MGHRA and CDR2 YSYEKL. Trimming cost V 4 bases and J 2 bases; bases outside gene matches: 6. The CDR3 runs 16 residues. The CDR3 nucleotides read TGCGCCAGCAGCCTCCTAGCGGGGGTTATCACAGATACGCAGTATTTT. Translated, it gives CASSLLAGVITDTQYF.